This T cell receptor (beta chain) stems from a study of T cells in Graves' hyperthyroidism and ophthalmopathy. Study context: Peripheral blood was acquired at first diagnosis, ahead of any therapy whatsoever.

There were TCR beta CDR3 regions amplified from RNA transcripts. Carried out on the TCR CDR3, a first-round RT-PCR used the HTBI primer set. TCRdb ran MiXCR on the multiplex PCR reads and lists one entry per CDR3 protein. Of 550,000 to 600,000 distinct CDR3 sequences in the sample, roughly a sixth were seen once. Isolation of PBMCs was performed on 8 to 10 ml fresh peripheral blood. The table lists this clonotype with a few counts. The TCR originated in a woman aged 18-30 years with Graves' hyperthyroidism. Material for sequencing was blood.

CDR3 residues: CASSPETGVGSPLHF. CDR3 DNA sequence: TGTGCCAGCAGCCCCGAAACAGGGGTCGGGTCACCCCTCCACTTT. This sequence joins TRBV9 and TRBJ1-6; 7 bases line up with TRBD1. The CDR3 sequence is 15 residues long. The trim removed 4 bases at V and 10 bases at J, leaving 11 bases unmatched. Germline assignment: CDR1 SGDLS and CDR2 YYNGEE.